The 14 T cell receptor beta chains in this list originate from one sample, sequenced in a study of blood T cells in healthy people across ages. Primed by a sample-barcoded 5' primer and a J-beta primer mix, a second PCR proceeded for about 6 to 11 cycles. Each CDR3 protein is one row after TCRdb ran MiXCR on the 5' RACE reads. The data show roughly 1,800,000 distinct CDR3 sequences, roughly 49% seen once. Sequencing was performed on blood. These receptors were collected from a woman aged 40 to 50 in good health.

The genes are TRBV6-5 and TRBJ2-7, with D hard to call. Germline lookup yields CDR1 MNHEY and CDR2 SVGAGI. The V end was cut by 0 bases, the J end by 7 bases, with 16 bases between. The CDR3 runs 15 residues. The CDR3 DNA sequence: TGTGCCAGCAGTTACTCGCCTTATGGAGCCGAAGAGCAGTACTTC. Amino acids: CASSYSPYGAEEQYF.

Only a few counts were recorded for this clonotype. In DNA, the CDR3 is TGTGCCATCAGGGCCGGGACAGGTTCTTACGAGCAGTACTTC. Translated: CAIRAGTGSYEQYF. This chain links TRBV10-3 with TRBJ2-7; 8 nucleotides match TRBD1. There are 14 residues in the CDR3. V shed 6 bases and J 4 bases; nucleotides not matched to a gene: 8. Germline-derived CDR1 and CDR2 are ENHRY and SYGVKD.

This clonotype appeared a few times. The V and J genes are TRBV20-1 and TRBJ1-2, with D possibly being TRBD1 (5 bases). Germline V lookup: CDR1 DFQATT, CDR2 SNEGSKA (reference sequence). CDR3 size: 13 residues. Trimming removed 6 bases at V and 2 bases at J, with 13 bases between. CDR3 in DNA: TGCAGTGCCCACTCGGGACCGAACTATGGCTACACCTTC. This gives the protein CSAHSGPNYGYTF.

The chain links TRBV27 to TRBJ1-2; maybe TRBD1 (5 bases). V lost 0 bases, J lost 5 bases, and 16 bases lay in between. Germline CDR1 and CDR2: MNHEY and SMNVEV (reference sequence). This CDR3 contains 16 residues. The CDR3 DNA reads TGTGCCAGCAGTTTATCGACCGCGGCAGGGTGGTATGGCTACACCTTC. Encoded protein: CASSLSTAAGWYGYTF.

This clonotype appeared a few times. The CDR3 nucleotides are TGTGCCAGCAGCTTTGAGGGACTAGCGGGGATCTCCTACGAGCAGTACTTC. Its protein product is CASSFEGLAGISYEQYF. J is TRBJ2-7 and V is TRBV7-2; 13 bases are a match to TRBD2. The germline V gene has CDR1 SGHTA and CDR2 FQGNSA. The J segment lost 0 bases and the V segment lost 3 bases, leaving 5 bases of the junction unmatched. The CDR3 runs 17 residues.

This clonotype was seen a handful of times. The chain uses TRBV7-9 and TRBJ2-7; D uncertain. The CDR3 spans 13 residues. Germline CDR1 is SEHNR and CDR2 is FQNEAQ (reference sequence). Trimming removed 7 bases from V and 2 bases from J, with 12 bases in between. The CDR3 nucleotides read TGTGCCAGCACCGAGAGCGACACCTACGAGCAGTACTTC. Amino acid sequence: CASTESDTYEQYF.

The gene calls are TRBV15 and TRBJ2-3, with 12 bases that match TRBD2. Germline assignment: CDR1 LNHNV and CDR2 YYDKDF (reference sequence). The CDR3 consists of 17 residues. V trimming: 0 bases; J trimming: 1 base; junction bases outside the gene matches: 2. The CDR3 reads CATSRDRTSGGTDTQYF. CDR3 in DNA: TGTGCCACCAGCAGAGACAGGACTAGCGGGGGCACAGATACGCAGTATTTT.

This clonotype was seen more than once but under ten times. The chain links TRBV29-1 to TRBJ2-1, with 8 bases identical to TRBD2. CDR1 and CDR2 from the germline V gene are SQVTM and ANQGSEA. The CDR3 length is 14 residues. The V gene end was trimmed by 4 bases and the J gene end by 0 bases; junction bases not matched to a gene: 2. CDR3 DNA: TGCAGCGTTGTGGGGACTAGCTCCTACAATGAGCAGTTCTTC. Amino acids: CSVVGTSSYNEQFF.

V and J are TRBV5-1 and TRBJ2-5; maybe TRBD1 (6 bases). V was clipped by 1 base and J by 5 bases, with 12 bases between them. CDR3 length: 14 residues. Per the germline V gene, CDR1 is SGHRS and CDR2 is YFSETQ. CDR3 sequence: CASSLSGDGETQYF. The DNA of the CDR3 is TGCGCCAGCAGCTTGTCAGGGGATGGCGAGACCCAGTACTTC.

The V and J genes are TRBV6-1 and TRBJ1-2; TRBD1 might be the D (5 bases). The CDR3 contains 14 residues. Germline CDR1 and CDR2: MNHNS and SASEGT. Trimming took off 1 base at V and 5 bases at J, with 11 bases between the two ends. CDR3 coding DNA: TGTGCCAGCAGTGAAGTGGGACGTCCGTATGGCTACACCTTC. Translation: CASSEVGRPYGYTF.

CDR3 nucleotide sequence: TGTGCCAGCAGTCTGATAGGACTAGCGGGGGGGCACACAGATACGCAGTATTTT. Translation: CASSLIGLAGGHTDTQYF. This chain links TRBV6-2 or TRBV6-3 with TRBJ2-3, with 15 positions matching TRBD2. With V trimmed by 5 bases and J by 2 bases, 8 bases remained unmatched. The germline gives CDR1 MNHEY, CDR2 SVGEGT. The CDR3 is 18 residues long.

CDR3 in DNA: TGCGCCAGCAGCCAAGATTTACCCGTCGGGACAGGGGGCTCTGGGGCCAACGTCCTGACTTTC. Amino acids: CASSQDLPVGTGGSGANVLTF. V gene TRBV4-3 combines with J gene TRBJ2-6; 11 nucleotides line up with TRBD1. V was pared by 0 bases and J by 0 bases, with 10 bases of the junction left unmatched. Germline V gene data show CDR1 as LGHNA and CDR2 as YSLEER. The CDR3 has 21 residues.

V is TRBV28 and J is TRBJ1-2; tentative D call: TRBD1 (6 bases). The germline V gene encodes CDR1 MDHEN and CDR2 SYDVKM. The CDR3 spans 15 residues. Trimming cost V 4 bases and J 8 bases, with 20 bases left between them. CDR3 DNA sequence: TGTGCCAGCAGTTCCGTACAGGGCACCGGGGGGGGCTACACCTTC. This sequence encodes CASSSVQGTGGGYTF.

This chain's CDR3 is CATSRVRGGPDEQFF. The CDR3, as DNA: TGTGCCACCAGCAGAGTGAGGGGGGGCCCCGATGAGCAGTTCTTC. This chain links TRBV15 with TRBJ2-1; possible D gene TRBD2, 7 bases. Germline CDR1 is LNHNV and CDR2 is YYDKDF (reference sequence). V shed 1 base and J shed 8 bases, with 15 bases lying between them. CDR3 length equals 15 residues.